The 13 T cell receptor beta chains reported below all come from one sample, sequenced in a study of glioma-infiltrating T cells after dendritic cell vaccination. The data were produced by immunoSEQ multiplex PCR, yet TCRdb's version contains in-frame clones alone and is incomplete. Of approximately 84,000 clones listed, around 86% are singletons. Sequenced here: blood, sampled before dendritic cell vaccination. These receptor sequences come from a human donor with glioblastoma.

This sequence joins TRBV5-6 and TRBJ2-5, with a weak D call TRBD2 (5 bases). The germline V and J ends were trimmed by 2 bases and 2 bases, with 10 bases remaining between them. Germline V lookup: CDR1 SGHDT, CDR2 YYEEEE. This CDR3 is built from 14 residues. CDR3 sequence: CASSFSGLQETQYF. For the CDR3, the DNA is TGTGCCAGCAGCTTCTCGGGGTTACAAGAGACCCAGTACTTC.

This clone turned up a few times. The genes are TRBV29-1 and TRBJ1-2; D is undetermined. CDR3 length: 11 amino acids. Germline CDR1 and CDR2: SQVTM and ANQGSEA. Trimming pared 3 bases from V and 0 bases from J, leaving 2 bases between. As DNA, the CDR3 is TGCAGCGTTGACGCTAACTATGGCTACACCTTC. Amino acid sequence: CSVDANYGYTF. Supplemented by reference TRBV29-1 and TRBJ1-2, the full variable domain reads SAVISQKPSRDICQRGTSLTIQCQVDSQVTMMFWYRQQPGQSLTLIATANQGSEATYESGFVIDKFPISRPNLTFSTLTVSNMSPEDSSIYLCSVDANYGYTFGSGTRLTVV.

The chain carries TRBV25-1 and TRBJ2-3, with 8 bases that match TRBD2. Unmatched junction bases numbered 8, after V lost 0 bases and J lost 3 bases. Per germline, CDR1 MGHDK and CDR2 SYGVNS. The CDR3 is 17 amino acids. CDR3 nucleotides: TGTGCCAGCAGTGAATATAGAAGCGGGAGAAGGACAGATACGCAGTATTTT. Translation gives CASSEYRSGRRTDTQYF.

The rearrangement links TRBV6-1 to TRBJ2-7; TRBD1 aligns across 9 bases. V lost 0 bases and J lost 2; bases outside the gene matches: 2. This CDR3 has 15 amino acids. Per germline, CDR1 MNHNS and CDR2 SASEGT. The CDR3 sequence is CASSEAGQGTYEQYF. DNA of the CDR3: TGTGCCAGCAGTGAAGCCGGACAGGGGACCTACGAGCAGTACTTC.

The rearrangement joins TRBV5-1 to TRBJ1-2; TRBD1 matches at 9 bases. This CDR3 is built from 16 residues. The germline gives CDR1 SGHRS, CDR2 YFSETQ. The ends lost 0 bases at V and 8 bases at J; junction bases unmatched: 11. The CDR3 spells CASSLVGQGVLGGYTF. In DNA, the CDR3 is TGCGCCAGCAGCTTGGTGGGACAGGGCGTTCTGGGAGGCTACACCTTC.

This clone was observed a handful of times. This chain joins TRBV7-2 and TRBJ1-5; no clear D gene. CDR1 and CDR2 (germline): SGHTA, FQGNSA. The CDR3 extends over 15 amino acids. Trimming stripped 2 bases from V and 7 bases from J, with 15 bases between. The CDR3 spells CASSLYKGGEQPQHF. DNA for the CDR3: TGTGCCAGCAGCTTATATAAGGGAGGTGAACAGCCCCAGCATTTT. The complete variable domain, with remaining parts taken from reference TRBV7-2 and TRBJ1-5, reads GAGVSQSPSNKVTEKGKDVELRCDPISGHTALYWYRQSLGQGLEFLIYFQGNSAPDKSGLPSDRFSAERTGGSVSTLTIQRTQQEDSAVYLCASSLYKGGEQPQHFGDGTRLSIL.

The chain uses TRBV7-2 and TRBJ1-2, with no clear D. V shed 3 bases and J shed 1 base, with 9 bases lying between them. The CDR3 runs 14 residues. CDR1 and CDR2 (germline): SGHTA, FQGNSA. The CDR3 DNA follows: TGTGCCAGCAGCTTTGATCGGTATAACTATGGCTACACCTTC. It codes for CASSFDRYNYGYTF.

The chain links TRBV5-1 to TRBJ2-3; 9 positions match TRBD1. Germline V gives CDR1 SGHRS, CDR2 YFSETQ. Germline trimming cut 2 bases from V and 1 base from J; bases unmatched to any gene: 5. This CDR3 comprises 16 residues. This chain's CDR3 is CASSFTDRGGTDTQYF. CDR3 DNA sequence: TGCGCCAGCAGCTTTACGGACAGGGGCGGCACAGATACGCAGTATTTT.

The rearrangement links TRBV15 to TRBJ2-5; TRBD1 matches at 8 bases. Germline CDR1 LNHNV, CDR2 YYDKDF (reference sequence). CDR3 length: 17 residues. The V and J ends lost 2 bases and 3 bases, in that order; junction bases with no gene match: 11. CDR3 coding DNA: TGTGCCACCAGCAGATTTTTTCTGGACAGGGCCGAAGAGACCCAGTACTTC. This sequence encodes CATSRFFLDRAEETQYF.

The J gene is TRBJ1-5, the V gene TRBV2, with 10 bases matching TRBD1. J gave up 4 bases and V 7 bases, and 7 bases lay outside the gene matches. The CDR3 has 15 amino acids. Per germline, CDR1 SNHLY and CDR2 FYNNEI. CDR3 amino acids: CASIRTGGTNQPQHF. The CDR3 bases are TGTGCCAGCATTCGGACAGGGGGGACAAATCAGCCCCAGCATTTT.

This chain uses TRBV5-1 with TRBJ1-5, with 8 bases identical to TRBD1. Looked up from germline, CDR1 is SGHRS and CDR2 is YFSETQ. This CDR3 contains 14 residues. The V segment lost 4 bases and the J segment 11 bases; nucleotides outside the gene matches: 11. CDR3 nucleotides: TGCGCCAGCAGCCCCGGACAGGGCGGGCTGGCCCAGCATTTT. It specifies CASSPGQGGLAQHF.

This clone was observed once. V is TRBV11-2 and J is TRBJ2-1; D gene uncertain. Trimming took off 5 bases at V and 7 bases at J, with 9 bases between the two ends. This CDR3 has 12 amino acids. CDR1 and CDR2 from the germline V gene are SGHAT and FQNNGV. The CDR3 sequence: CASSTQRNEQFF. The CDR3 DNA follows: TGTGCCAGCAGCACCCAGCGAAATGAGCAGTTCTTC.

J is TRBJ1-2 and V is TRBV5-6; the D gene is possibly TRBD1 (6 bases). The CDR3 contains 15 residues. V was clipped by 0 bases and J by 3 bases, with 12 bases between them. The V gene's germline CDR1 is SGHDT and CDR2 YYEEEE. The CDR3 DNA is TGTGCCAGCAGCTTGGTGGGGGGGGCGGACTATGGCTACACCTTC. Protein: CASSLVGGADYGYTF.